These T cell receptor beta chains were read from a single sample in a study of blood T cell repertoires in COVID-19. Assay used: immunoSEQ multiplex PCR; TCRdb lists only in-frame clones, some missing. The sample has about 180,000 clones, around four fifths seen once; the top ten hold 7%. Material for sequencing was peripheral blood. Receptors were obtained from a middle-aged woman with COVID-19, enrolled during active disease. Each CDR3 is given with its conserved first and last residue. The order of the fields is clone size, V gene, CDR3 length, CDR3 protein. Rows may omit the clone size; those that give it use once, few, many or a size class.

NA	TRBV7-6	16	CASSLAGAGGLDTQYF
NA	TRBV5-1	15	CASSLGLANTYEQYF
NA	TRBV27	14	CASSIRGANYGYTF
NA	TRBV5-1	15	CASSLADTTYNEQFF
NA	TRBV5-1	14	CASSSQGGNTEAFF
NA	TRBV5-1	19	CASSSPPSRDNNPNEKLFF
NA	TRBV28	14	CASSLFQRTWEQFF
NA	TRBV6-8	16	CASSTGLAGYSYEQYF
once	TRBV12-3/TRBV12-4	13	CASLRGSYNGYTF
once	TRBV3-1/TRBV3-2	15	CASSHPDRDPTAQYF
once	TRBV13	15	CASSYRDRSSYEQYF
NA	TRBV11-2	12	CASRLRGYPLHF
NA	TRBV4-2	15	CASSQDVGGAGELFF
NA	TRBV7-9	14	CASSRPDGSEKLFF
NA	TRBV5-6	14	CASSWRGRNYGYTF
NA	TRBV19	12	CASSTSREEQFF
NA	TRBV7-8	14	CASSEGGANTEAFF
NA	TRBV5-6	15	CASSLISGVGNTIYF
NA	TRBV4-1	17	CASSQVNYRGRGQPQHF
NA	TRBV28	16	CASTSTPGQGNEKLFF